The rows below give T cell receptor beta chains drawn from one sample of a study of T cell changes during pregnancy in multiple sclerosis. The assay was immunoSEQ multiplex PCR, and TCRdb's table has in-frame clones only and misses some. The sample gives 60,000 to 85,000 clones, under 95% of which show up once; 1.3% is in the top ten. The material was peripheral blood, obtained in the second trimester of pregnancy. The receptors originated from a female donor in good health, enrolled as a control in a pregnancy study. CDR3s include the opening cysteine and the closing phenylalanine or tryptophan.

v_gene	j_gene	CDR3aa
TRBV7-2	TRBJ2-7	CASSLDGSSGYEQYF
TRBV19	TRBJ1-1	CASSIDRAKQAFF
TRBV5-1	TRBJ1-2	CASHIGHAQGYGYTF
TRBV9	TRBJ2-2	CASSVVRSAGELFF
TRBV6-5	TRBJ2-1	CASTPLAGGYNEQFF
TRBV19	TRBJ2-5	CASSSPNREAYF
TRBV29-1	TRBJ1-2	CSVWTGEGANYGYTF
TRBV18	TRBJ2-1	CASSQGGEGGQFF
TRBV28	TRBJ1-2	CASSQSGTARGYTF
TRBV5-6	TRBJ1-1	CASSRAYRAAEAFF
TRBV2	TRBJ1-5	CASSVGTGKNQPQHF
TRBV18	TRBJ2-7	CASSRGAGESYEQYF
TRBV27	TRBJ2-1	CASSLEGGAHNEQFF
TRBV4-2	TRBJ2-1	CASSQVTGTSGRPYYNEQFF
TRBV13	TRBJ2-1	CASSLGLADEQFF
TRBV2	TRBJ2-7	CASSDGRVSAYEQYF
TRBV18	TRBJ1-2	CASSRGSDYGYTF
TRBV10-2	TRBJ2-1	CASSAPTRSSYNEQFF
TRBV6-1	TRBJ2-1	CASRRLASNEQFF
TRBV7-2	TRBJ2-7	CASSPLAREQYF
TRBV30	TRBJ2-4	CAWSGGHGAKNIQYF
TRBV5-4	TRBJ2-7	CASSFGVKEQYF
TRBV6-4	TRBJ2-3	CASASGESTDTQYF
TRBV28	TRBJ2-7	CASSPRTGFEQYF
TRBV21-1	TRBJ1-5	CASSKPRGRDRGNQPQHF
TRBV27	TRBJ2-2	CASTSGERHTGELFF
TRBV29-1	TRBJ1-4	CSVARTGETEKLFF
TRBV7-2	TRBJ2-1	CASSPTGANYNEQFF
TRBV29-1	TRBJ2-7	CSVGGRAEQYF
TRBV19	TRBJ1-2	CASSIGTGSLGQNYGYTF
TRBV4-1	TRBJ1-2	CASSPDRVHGYTF
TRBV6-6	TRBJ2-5	CASSYGTSGSETQYF
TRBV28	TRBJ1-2	CASTSPGNGYTF
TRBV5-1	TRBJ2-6	CASSQDRAGANVLTF
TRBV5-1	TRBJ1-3	CASSLSGGEDTIYF
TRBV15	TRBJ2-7	CATSRVAGSSYEQYF
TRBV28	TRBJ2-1	CASRHQYNPWVAGAGNEQFF
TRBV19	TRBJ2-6	CASGSGANVLTF
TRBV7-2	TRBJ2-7	CASSLGTETYEQYF
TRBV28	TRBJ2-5	CASSPLTSGSAETQYF
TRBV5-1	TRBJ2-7	CASSGTDYEQYF
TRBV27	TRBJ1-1	CASSPVGDSNTEAFF
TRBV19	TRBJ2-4	CASSMAGESNIQYF
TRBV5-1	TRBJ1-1	CASSFNIPGNTEAFF
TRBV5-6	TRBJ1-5	CASSPGTGKQPQHF
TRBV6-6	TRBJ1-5	CASSYSWANSNQPQHF
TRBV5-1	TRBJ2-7	CASSRDRGHEQYF
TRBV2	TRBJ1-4	CASMADLDEKLFF
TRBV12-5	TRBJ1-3	CASGLVLGQAGNTIYF
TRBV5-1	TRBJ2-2	CASSIIAGTGELFF
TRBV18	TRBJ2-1	CASSHDRVQNEQFF
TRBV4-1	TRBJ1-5	CASSPRVLNQPQHF
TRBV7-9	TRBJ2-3	CASSSLGGGTTDTQYF
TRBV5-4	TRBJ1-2	CASSLGAPHSNYGYTF
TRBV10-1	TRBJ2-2	CASSDQRGDTGELFF
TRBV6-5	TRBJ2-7	CASSYSQGDSYEQYF
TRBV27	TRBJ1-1	CATLGRGNTEAFF
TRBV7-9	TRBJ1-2	CASSLKGPGHPYGYTF
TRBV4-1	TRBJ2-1	CASSQESGHYEQFF